One sample yielded the 15 T cell receptor beta chains listed below, sequenced in a study of tumor-infiltrating lymphocytes in glioblastoma multiforme. TCRB libraries came from RNA via three nested multiplex PCR rounds. From the multiplex PCR reads, TCRdb called clonotypes with MiXCR, one entry per CDR3 protein. The repertoire holds over 10,000 distinct CDR3 sequences, 64% seen once, with roughly a third in the top ten. The sample taken for sequencing was brain tumor tissue. The receptors shown here come from a male donor with glioblastoma.

As concerns this clonotype: At one of its ends the junction is not consistent with the germline gene, which may arise from a read error. The J gene is TRBJ1-1, the V gene TRBV24-1; D call uncertain. This CDR3 is built from 13 residues. Per the germline V gene, CDR1 is KGHDR and CDR2 is SFDVKD. CDR3 bases: TGTGCCACCAGTGATTGGACGAACACTGAAGCTCCCTTT. Translation: CATSDWTNTEAPF.

This clonotype was observed a single time. The CDR3 reads CAISESSGANVLTF. CDR3 sequence (DNA): TGTGCCATCAGTGAGAGCTCTGGGGCCAACGTCCTGACTTTC. This rearrangement joins TRBV10-3 to TRBJ2-6, with D unresolved. Trimming removed 2 bases from V and 0 bases from J, with 2 bases in between. Germline V CDR1 and CDR2: ENHRY, SYGVKD. The CDR3 sequence is 14 residues long.

This clonotype was seen more than once but under ten times. This chain joins TRBV10-3 and TRBJ2-7, with no clear D. Germline CDR1 is ENHRY and CDR2 is SYGVKD. Trimming removed 2 bases at V and 0 bases at J, with 11 bases between. CDR3 size: 15 residues. The CDR3 bases are TGTGCCATCAGTGAGAGGGTAGATAGCTCCTACGAGCAGTACTTC. Its translation is CAISERVDSSYEQYF.

This clonotype was observed a few times. This may stem from a read error, because a much larger clone lies one nucleotide away. The chain uses TRBV7-9 and TRBJ1-6; TRBD1 is a possible D gene (6 bases). Looked up from germline, CDR1 is SEHNR and CDR2 is FQNEAQ (reference sequence). The CDR3 is made up of 15 amino acids. The CDR3 DNA sequence: TGTGCCAGCACCTACGGCAGGGGCGGGAATTCATCCCTCCACTTT. This codes for CASTYGRGGNSSLHF.

As regards this clonotype: The junction shows a germline mismatch at one end, possibly a read error. The J gene is TRBJ2-4, the V gene TRBV11-3; D perhaps matches TRBD1 (5 bases). Germline V gene lookup returns CDR1 SGHNT and CDR2 YENEEA. The CDR3 totals 14 residues. The CDR3 sequence is CVSSLDISQNIQYF. DNA for the CDR3: TGTGTCAGCAGCTTGGACATTAGCCAAAACATTCAGTACTTC.

This clonotype came up a few times. A much larger clone differs by one base, so this may be a read error. The chain employs TRBV30 and TRBJ2-3, with a tentative D call TRBD1 (5 bases). With 4 bases removed from V and 4 bases from J, the gap between germline ends came to 18 bases. The CDR3 extends over 15 amino acids. CDR1 is GTSNPN and CDR2 is SVGIG in the germline V gene (reference sequence). The CDR3 DNA reads TGTGCCTGGAATGTAGGGGCCCAGGTGGCAGATACGCAGTATTTT. It yields the protein CAWNVGAQVADTQYF.

The J gene is TRBJ2-1, the V gene TRBV25-1; 7 bases map to TRBD2. Germline V gives CDR1 MGHDK, CDR2 SYGVNS. CDR3 length equals 16 residues. V dropped 1 base and J dropped 7; count of bases not matched to a gene: 10. The CDR3 DNA follows: TGTGCCAGCAGTGAATTGAGCGCGGGAGCGACTAATGAGCAGTTCTTC. Translation gives CASSELSAGATNEQFF.

Ten or more counts support this clonotype. At one boundary the junction diverges from the germline segment, which might be a read error. The CDR3, as DNA: TGCGCCAGCAGCACCGTAAGAGAAGAGACCCAGTGCTTC. This encodes CASSTVREETQCF. The chain has TRBV5-1 and TRBJ2-5; D not certain. CDR1 is SGHRS and CDR2 is YFSETQ in the germline V gene. CDR3 length equals 13 residues.

About this clonotype: The missing conserved phenylalanine or tryptophan at the end of this CDR3 makes a read error likely. V and J are TRBV20-1 and TRBJ2-3; D is unclear. Germline lookup yields CDR1 DFQATT and CDR2 SNEGSKA (reference sequence). The CDR3 has 11 residues. This chain's CDR3 is CNARDSDTQYS. CDR3 in DNA: TGCAATGCTAGAGATTCGGATACGCAGTATTCT.

Many counts were recorded for this clonotype. The CDR3 DNA sequence: TGTGCCAGCAGCCTCGAGGGGGCAGGGGGCCTTTTTGGCTACACCTTC. The encoded protein is CASSLEGAGGLFGYTF. The V gene is TRBV7-9, the J gene TRBJ1-2, with 8 bases aligning to TRBD1. This CDR3 has 16 amino acids. The germline CDR1 and CDR2 sequences are SEHNR and FQNEAQ (reference sequence). V shed 5 bases, J shed 7 bases, and the junction held 15 bases outside the gene matches.

V usage is TRBV20-1 and J usage is TRBJ2-3, with D tentatively TRBD2 (6 bases). The germline V and J ends were trimmed by 5 bases and 1 base, with 16 bases remaining between them. From germline, CDR1 is DFQATT and CDR2 SNEGSKA (reference sequence). This CDR3 has 15 amino acids. CDR3 nucleotide sequence: TGCAGTGCTGGAAATCGGGAGCACGGCACAGATACGCAGTATTTT. Amino acid sequence: CSAGNREHGTDTQYF.

This rearrangement joins TRBV5-5 to TRBJ2-7, with D hard to call. The DNA end favors TRBJ2-1, so the J call may be wrong. The length of the CDR3 is 12 residues. Germline V lookup: CDR1 SGHKS, CDR2 YYEKEE (reference sequence). CDR3 sequence: CASSLRVREQFF. The CDR3 bases are TGTGCCAGCAGCCTCCGGGTCCGGGAGCAGTTCTTC.

The chain employs TRBV6-6 and TRBJ2-5; 12 bases are a match to TRBD2. The CDR3 extends over 17 amino acids. V dropped 6 bases and J dropped 1; count of bases not matched to a gene: 9. Germline V gives CDR1 MNHNY, CDR2 SVGAGI (reference sequence). CDR3: CASSLGTSGFRQETQYF. Written as DNA, the CDR3 is TGTGCCAGCAGCCTCGGGACTAGCGGGTTCCGCCAAGAGACCCAGTACTTC.

Regarding this clonotype: This may arise from a read error, as a much more abundant clone is one base away. The CDR3 end shows no conserved phenylalanine or tryptophan, and so a read error is likely. The rearrangement joins TRBV14 to TRBJ2-7; a possible D gene is TRBD2 (5 bases). From germline, CDR1 is SGHDN and CDR2 FVKESK. This CDR3 comprises 16 residues. Trimming left V 0 bases short and J 5 bases short, with 17 bases between. The CDR3 loop is CASSQDTPRAGNEQYY. As DNA, the CDR3 is TGTGCCAGCAGCCAAGATACCCCCCGGGCCGGGAACGAGCAGTACTAC.

This clonotype was picked up many times. V usage is TRBV28 and J usage is TRBJ2-3, with D unresolved. V lost 3 bases and J lost 2, with 9 bases in between. Germline assignment: CDR1 MDHEN and CDR2 SYDVKM. The CDR3 spans 14 residues. CDR3 region: CASSFSTNTDTQYF. CDR3 DNA sequence: TGTGCCAGCAGTTTCTCCACCAACACAGATACGCAGTATTTT.